One sample yielded the 32 T cell receptor beta chains listed below, sequenced in a study of T-cell reconstitution after alpha-beta-depleted transplantation in children. Preparation of the TCRbeta library used unique molecular identifiers. TCRdb re-called the PCR reads through MiXCR, storing one row per CDR3 protein. This sample has approximately 590,000 distinct CDR3 sequences; approximately 10% occur once, and the top ten carry roughly 4%. The specimen was PBMCs from the stem cell graft donor, collected from the stem cell graft. These receptor sequences come from a human donor who donated a stem cell graft to a child with acute myeloid leukemia.

V is TRBV27 and J is TRBJ2-1, with 8 bases that match TRBD2. In germline, CDR1 is MNHEY, CDR2 SMNVEV (reference sequence). The CDR3 has 14 residues. With V trimmed by 6 bases and J by 10 bases, 11 bases remained unmatched. In DNA, the CDR3 is TGTGCCAGCAGCCCAGAGACTAGCGTAGGAGAGCAGTTCTTC. Translation gives CASSPETSVGEQFF.

The chain is built from TRBV29-1 and TRBJ2-7, with TRBD1 matching 8 bases. Per the germline V gene, CDR1 is SQVTM and CDR2 is ANQGSEA. Trimming took 6 bases from V and 2 from J; bases not matched to a gene: 6. This CDR3 has 13 residues. CDR3 nucleotide sequence: TGCAGCGTACAGGACAGGGCAACCTACGAGCAGTACTTC. Its protein is CSVQDRATYEQYF.

In its sample, this clonotype was seen a few times. The genes are TRBV20-1 and TRBJ2-1; TRBD2 aligns across 9 bases. The CDR3 is made up of 13 amino acids. Per germline, CDR1 DFQATT and CDR2 SNEGSKA (reference sequence). The V and J ends lost 3 bases and 9 bases, in that order; junction bases with no gene match: 6. The CDR3 coding sequence is TGCAGTGCTAGGAGACTAGCGGAGGGTGAGCAGTTCTTC. The encoded protein is CSARRLAEGEQFF.

This clonotype was picked up a small number of times. The chain couples TRBV6-2 or TRBV6-3 to TRBJ2-7; TRBD2 matches at 12 bases. The CDR3 is 15 amino acids. From germline, CDR1 is MNHEY and CDR2 SVGEGT. V shed 8 bases, J shed 2 bases, and the junction held 7 bases outside the gene matches. Written as DNA, the CDR3 is TGTGCCAGCCGCGGGACTAGCGGGCAAGCCTACGAGCAGTACTTC. This encodes CASRGTSGQAYEQYF.

This clonotype was recorded many times. The chain uses TRBV14 and TRBJ2-1; D is perhaps TRBD2 (6 bases). Germline V lookup: CDR1 SGHDN, CDR2 FVKESK. The CDR3 extends over 14 amino acids. The V end lost 1 base, the J end lost 14 bases, and 18 bases lay between the germline ends. The CDR3 is CASSQVRSGSSEFF. The DNA of the CDR3 is TGTGCCAGCAGCCAAGTTCGTTCCGGGAGTTCAGAGTTCTTC.

At least ten counts were recorded for this clonotype. J is TRBJ2-7 and V is TRBV29-1; TRBD2 agrees at 11 bases. This CDR3 comprises 13 residues. J gave up 5 bases and V 4 bases, and 4 bases lay outside the gene matches. In germline, CDR1 is SQVTM, CDR2 ANQGSEA. The CDR3 coding sequence is TGCAGCGTTGCTAGCGGGAGGTTACACGAGCAGTACTTC. The encoded protein is CSVASGRLHEQYF.

This clonotype was counted between two and nine times. The V gene is TRBV30, the J gene TRBJ1-1; unclear D gene. The V end lost 2 bases, the J end lost 2 bases, and 9 bases lay between the germline ends. This CDR3 region has 13 residues. Germline CDR1 is GTSNPN and CDR2 is SVGIG (reference sequence). The CDR3 is CAWSSDTNTEAFF. CDR3 nucleotide sequence: TGTGCCTGGAGTTCAGACACAAACACTGAAGCTTTCTTT.

This clonotype appeared many times. This chain connects TRBV5-6 to TRBJ2-7; 12 bases align to TRBD1. Germline CDR1 SGHDT, CDR2 YYEEEE. The CDR3 totals 15 residues. V shed 2 bases and J 3 bases; nucleotides not matched to a gene: 3. The CDR3 reads CASSFGTGGNYEQYF. The CDR3 coding sequence is TGTGCCAGCAGCTTCGGGACAGGGGGCAACTACGAGCAGTACTTC.

This clonotype has just a few counts. This chain joins TRBV30 and TRBJ1-1, with D maybe TRBD1 (6 bases). The CDR3 consists of 13 residues. V lost 2 bases and J lost 8, with 15 bases in between. CDR1 and CDR2 (germline): GTSNPN, SVGIG (reference sequence). CDR3 sequence reads: CAWSPTSGTEAFF. CDR3 coding DNA: TGTGCCTGGAGTCCTACGTCCGGGACAGAAGCTTTCTTT.

The J gene is TRBJ2-7, the V gene TRBV20-1, with 8 bases that match TRBD1. Germline values: CDR1 DFQATT, CDR2 SNEGSKA (reference sequence). V lost 4 bases and J lost 1; bases outside the gene matches: 12. This CDR3 spans 16 amino acids. The CDR3 loop is CSATRTSGTGSYEQYF. The CDR3 DNA is TGCAGTGCTACTCGAACCTCCGGGACAGGATCCTACGAGCAGTACTTC.

The chain is built from TRBV7-2 and TRBJ2-4; 9 nucleotides agree with TRBD2. The CDR3 extends over 16 amino acids. Unmatched junction bases numbered 1, after V lost 1 base and J lost 0 bases. CDR1 and CDR2 (germline): SGHTA, FQGNSA. The CDR3 sequence is CASSLVTSGAKNIQYF. In nucleotides, the CDR3 is TGTGCCAGCAGCTTAGTGACTAGCGGAGCCAAAAACATTCAGTACTTC.

In its sample, this clonotype was seen a few times. The rearrangement uses TRBV20-1 and TRBJ2-1; a possible D gene is TRBD2 (6 bases). The ends were cut back, 4 bases at V and 1 base at J, with 14 bases in the middle. This CDR3 is 15 amino acids long. Germline loops: CDR1 DFQATT, CDR2 SNEGSKA (reference sequence). The CDR3 DNA is TGCAGTGCTACCCGGGAGATGGATTCCTACAATGAGCAGTTCTTC. This encodes CSATREMDSYNEQFF.

The chain employs TRBV9 and TRBJ2-5, with D tentatively TRBD2 (6 bases). Germline V gives CDR1 SGDLS, CDR2 YYNGEE. Trimming removed 0 bases at V and 5 bases at J, with 23 bases between. The length of the CDR3 is 18 residues. CDR3: CASSVGHGDGLARETQYF. In nucleotides, the CDR3 is TGTGCCAGCAGCGTAGGTCACGGTGATGGTCTAGCGAGGGAGACCCAGTACTTC.

This clonotype came up a few times. This sequence joins TRBV29-1 and TRBJ1-1; tentatively, D is TRBD1 (5 bases). Germline CDR1 reads SQVTM; CDR2 reads ANQGSEA. V was pared by 6 bases and J by 4 bases, with 18 bases between. CDR3 size: 14 residues. CDR3 residues: CSVARDLPITEAFF. The CDR3 DNA sequence: TGCAGCGTGGCCCGGGACCTCCCCATCACTGAAGCTTTCTTT. Supplemented by reference TRBV29-1 and TRBJ1-1, the full variable domain reads SAVISQKPSRDICQRGTSLTIQCQVDSQVTMMFWYRQQPGQSLTLIATANQGSEATYESGFVIDKFPISRPNLTFSTLTVSNMSPEDSSIYLCSVARDLPITEAFFGQGTRLTVV.

The chain combines TRBV6-2 or TRBV6-3 with TRBJ2-7; a possible D gene is TRBD2 (5 bases). CDR3 length: 12 residues. Germline CDR1 reads MNHEY; CDR2 reads SVGEGT. The V end lost 2 bases, the J end lost 7 bases, and 9 bases lay between the germline ends. The CDR3 DNA is TGTGCCAGCAGTTACGATGGACTGGAGCAGTACTTC. Encoded protein: CASSYDGLEQYF.

In its sample, this clonotype was seen many times. V is TRBV5-1 and J is TRBJ2-7; a possible D gene is TRBD2 (6 bases). CDR3 length: 14 amino acids. Per germline, CDR1 SGHRS and CDR2 YFSETQ. Trimming pared 0 bases from V and 1 base from J, leaving 8 bases between. CDR3 sequence reads: CASSLEGLSYEQYF. The CDR3 bases are TGCGCCAGCAGCTTGGAGGGACTGTCCTACGAGCAGTACTTC.

The chain is built from TRBV5-1 and TRBJ2-1; D is perhaps TRBD1 (6 bases). Germline V lookup: CDR1 SGHRS, CDR2 YFSETQ. The CDR3 extends over 15 amino acids. V was trimmed by 4 bases and J by 0 bases, leaving 11 bases between them. CDR3 nucleotide sequence: TGCGCCAGCAGCCGCGGACAGAGCTCCTACAATGAGCAGTTCTTC. It encodes CASSRGQSSYNEQFF. Together with reference TRBV5-1 and TRBJ2-1, the CDR3 gives the full variable domain: KAGVTQTPRYLIKTRGQQVTLSCSPISGHRSVSWYQQTPGQGLQFLFEYFSETQRNKGNFPGRFSGRQFSNSRSEMNVSTLELGDSALYLCASSRGQSSYNEQFFGPGTRLTVL.

In its sample, this clonotype was seen a few times. J is TRBJ2-1 and V is TRBV30; 8 bases line up with TRBD2. This CDR3 spans 15 amino acids. CDR1 is GTSNPN and CDR2 is SVGIG in the germline V gene (reference sequence). Losses at the gene ends were 4 bases for V and 4 bases for J; bases not matched to a gene: 9. The CDR3 region has the DNA TGTGCCTGGACCCCGGGTAGCGGGGCTTACAATGAGCAGTTCTTC. This sequence encodes CAWTPGSGAYNEQFF.

V and J are TRBV5-1 and TRBJ1-1; weak D call: TRBD1 (5 bases). Trimming cost V 6 bases and J 0 bases, with 18 bases left between them. This CDR3 is 16 amino acids long. Germline assignment: CDR1 SGHRS and CDR2 YFSETQ. The CDR3 region has the DNA TGCGCCAGCACCCTTGGGGGGGGGAGGATGAACACTGAAGCTTTCTTT. Its protein product is CASTLGGGRMNTEAFF.

This clonotype has only a few counts. CDR3 in DNA: TGCAGTGCTACTAGCGGGAGGGCGGCAGGGAGCTCCTACAATGAGCAGTTCTTC. Amino acid sequence: CSATSGRAAGSSYNEQFF. The rearrangement joins TRBV20-1 to TRBJ2-1, with TRBD2 matching over 12 bases. The germline CDR1 and CDR2 sequences are DFQATT and SNEGSKA (reference sequence). The junction had 10 bases not matched to a gene; V was cut back by 4 bases and J by 0 bases. The CDR3 sequence is 18 residues long.

The sample holds many counts of this clonotype. The V gene is TRBV29-1, the J gene TRBJ2-7; TRBD2 might be the D (5 bases). Trimming removed 2 bases at V and 3 bases at J, with 14 bases between. CDR3 size: 14 residues. CDR1 and CDR2 from the germline V gene are SQVTM and ANQGSEA. CDR3 bases: TGCAGCGTTGAAATCCCCTCTGGGAGCTACGAGCAGTACTTC. Translation gives CSVEIPSGSYEQYF.

The rearrangement joins TRBV5-1 to TRBJ2-1; 14 positions match TRBD2. V trimming: 0 bases; J trimming: 8 bases; junction bases outside the gene matches: 10. Germline loops: CDR1 SGHRS, CDR2 YFSETQ. The CDR3 is 18 amino acids. The CDR3 nucleotides are TGCGCCAGCAGCTTGGATCTTAGGGGACTAGCGGGAGCGTATGAGCAGTTCTTC. Protein product: CASSLDLRGLAGAYEQFF.

This chain connects TRBV28 to TRBJ1-5; D is ambiguous. This CDR3 contains 13 residues. V dropped 4 bases and J dropped 7 bases, with 11 bases sitting between them. CDR1 MDHEN and CDR2 SYDVKM come from the germline V gene. As DNA, the CDR3 is TGTGCCAGCAGTTGGAATGGAAGACAGCCCCAGCATTTT. It yields the protein CASSWNGRQPQHF.

The chain is built from TRBV2 and TRBJ2-2; TRBD1 aligns across 7 bases. The CDR3 has 15 amino acids. The V and J ends lost 5 bases and 5 bases, in that order; junction bases with no gene match: 8. CDR1 and CDR2 (germline): SNHLY, FYNNEI. The CDR3 region has the DNA TGTGCCAGCAGTTACTACAGGGGACCTACCGGGGAGCTGTTTTTT. Its protein product is CASSYYRGPTGELFF.

The sample holds a few counts of this clonotype. The chain carries TRBV5-1 and TRBJ2-7; no firm D call. V lost 3 bases to trimming and J lost 5 bases, with 9 bases between them. CDR3 length: 12 residues. In germline, CDR1 is SGHRS, CDR2 YFSETQ. The CDR3 here is CASSSIGDEQYF. CDR3 nucleotide sequence: TGCGCCAGCAGCTCGATAGGCGACGAGCAGTACTTC.

This clonotype was seen more than once but under ten times. The rearrangement links TRBV4-2 to TRBJ2-2; 10 positions match TRBD2. This CDR3 contains 18 residues. With V trimmed by 2 bases and J by 4 bases, 10 bases remained unmatched. Germline loops: CDR1 LGHNA, CDR2 YNFKEQ. CDR3 coding DNA: TGTGCCAGCAGCCAACGGCTAGCGGGAGTCGTTCCCACCGGGGAGCTGTTTTTT. Translating it yields CASSQRLAGVVPTGELFF.

This rearrangement joins TRBV30 to TRBJ2-7; 9 nucleotides agree with TRBD1. Germline V CDR1 and CDR2: GTSNPN, SVGIG (reference sequence). V lost 2 bases, J lost 5 bases, and 7 bases stayed unmatched. The CDR3 sequence is 14 residues long. The CDR3 DNA is TGTGCCTGGAGTCCAGGACAGGGGTTGGACGAGCAGTACTTC. Translated: CAWSPGQGLDEQYF.

The chain uses TRBV9 and TRBJ2-1; the D gene could be TRBD1 or TRBD2 (5 bases each). The CDR3 length is 13 residues. CDR1 and CDR2 (germline): SGDLS, YYNGEE. V was trimmed by 7 bases and J by 9 bases, leaving 17 bases between them. CDR3 loop: CASSRDHHTEQFF. The CDR3, as DNA: TGTGCCAGCTCCCGGGACCATCATACTGAGCAGTTCTTC.

This clonotype was picked up one time. A read error may explain this, as a much larger clone is one base away. This CDR3 fails to terminate in the conserved phenylalanine or tryptophan, so it likely reflects a read error. V and J are TRBV20-1 and TRBJ2-3, with D possibly TRBD2 on 5 matching bases. The CDR3 loop spans 13 amino acids. Trimming pared 2 bases from V and 2 bases from J, leaving 8 bases between. Germline-derived CDR1 and CDR2 are DFQATT and SNEGSKA (reference sequence). The CDR3 reads CSARPGITDTQYL. In DNA, the CDR3 is TGCAGTGCTAGACCGGGAATCACAGATACGCAGTATCTT.

This rearrangement joins TRBV28 to TRBJ2-7, with D uncertain. CDR3 length equals 11 residues. Germline-derived CDR1 and CDR2 are MDHEN and SYDVKM. Trimming cost V 8 bases and J 5 bases, with 10 bases left between them. DNA of the CDR3: TGTGCCAGCGCGGTCCCTAACGAGCAGTACTTC. Its protein product is CASAVPNEQYF.

The V and J genes are TRBV5-1 and TRBJ2-1; D may be TRBD1 (6 bases). The V end lost 4 bases, the J end lost 9 bases, and 14 bases lay between the germline ends. Looked up from germline, CDR1 is SGHRS and CDR2 is YFSETQ. This CDR3 has 13 amino acids. The CDR3 bases are TGCGCCAGCAGCGTAGACCAGGGGCGTGAGCAGTTCTTC. Protein sequence: CASSVDQGREQFF. The whole variable domain, remainder taken from reference TRBV5-1 and TRBJ2-1, is KAGVTQTPRYLIKTRGQQVTLSCSPISGHRSVSWYQQTPGQGLQFLFEYFSETQRNKGNFPGRFSGRQFSNSRSEMNVSTLELGDSALYLCASSVDQGREQFFGPGTRLTVL.

The chain couples TRBV20-1 to TRBJ1-2; a weak D match, TRBD1 (5 bases). Germline V CDR1 and CDR2: DFQATT, SNEGSKA (reference sequence). The CDR3 has 15 amino acids. Trimming took 1 base from V and 1 from J, leaving 13 bases between them. Written as DNA, the CDR3 is TGCAGTGCTAGAGTCAGGGTGGGAAATAACTATGGCTACACCTTC. Translated: CSARVRVGNNYGYTF.